The next 21 T cell receptor beta chains were all read from a single sample in a study of T cell responses to AZD1222 COVID-19 vaccine. Profiled with immunoSEQ multiplex PCR; TCRdb holds only in-frame clones, not every one. The sample has fewer than 130,000 clones; approximately 90% are singletons. Sequencing was performed on peripheral blood, taken on day 0 of AZD1222 vaccination. The receptors were sampled from an adult in good health.

The rearrangement joins TRBV15 to TRBJ2-5, with 8 bases fitting TRBD2. J was trimmed by 2 bases and V by 3 bases; bases with no gene match: 5. CDR1 and CDR2 (germline): LNHNV, YYDKDF (reference sequence). The CDR3 is 15 residues long. CDR3 region: CATSSERGLQETQYF. The CDR3, as DNA: TGTGCCACCAGCAGTGAGCGGGGGTTACAAGAGACCCAGTACTTC.

The rearrangement uses TRBV10-3 and TRBJ2-3, with D tentatively TRBD1 (5 bases). V was clipped by 3 bases and J by 6 bases, with 10 bases between them. The CDR3 spans 13 residues. The V gene's germline CDR1 is ENHRY and CDR2 SYGVKD. CDR3 amino acids: CAISEQEFDTQYF. Here the CDR3 DNA reads TGTGCCATCAGTGAACAGGAGTTCGATACGCAGTATTTT.

This chain joins TRBV19 and TRBJ2-6, with D perhaps assigned TRBD1 or TRBD2 (5 bases each). The CDR3 is made up of 18 amino acids. CDR1 and CDR2 from the germline V gene are LNHDA and SQIVND (reference sequence). Trimming stripped 5 bases from V and 1 base from J, with 18 bases between. As DNA, the CDR3 is TGTGCCAGTAGTGACCCGGGACGGTTCTTTTCTGGGGCCAACGTCCTGACTTTC. It translates to CASSDPGRFFSGANVLTF.

The gene calls are TRBV27 and TRBJ2-1; D not resolved. With 5 bases removed from V and 6 bases from J, the gap between germline ends came to 11 bases. CDR3 length: 13 amino acids. Germline V gene lookup returns CDR1 MNHEY and CDR2 SMNVEV (reference sequence). The CDR3 is CASSPFPPNEQFF. The CDR3 nucleotides are TGTGCCAGCAGTCCGTTCCCCCCCAATGAGCAGTTCTTC.

This clone was observed once. The CDR3 sequence: CASSRPMNTEAFF. The CDR3 nucleotides read TGTGCCAGCAGCCGCCCCATGAACACTGAAGCTTTCTTT. This chain links TRBV3-1 (or the pseudogene TRBV3-2) with TRBJ1-1; no clear D gene. There are 13 residues in the CDR3. The V gene lost 4 bases and the J gene lost 0 bases, with 6 bases spanning the gap. Looked up from germline, CDR1 is LGHDT and CDR2 is YNNKEL (reference sequence).

CDR3 in amino acids: CASSHDSYEQYF. CDR3 nucleotide sequence: TGTGCCAGTAGCCACGACAGCTACGAGCAGTACTTC. This chain uses TRBV19 with TRBJ2-7; D possibly corresponds to TRBD1 (5 bases). V lost 6 bases and J lost 3, with 9 bases in between. Germline V gives CDR1 LNHDA, CDR2 SQIVND (reference sequence). The CDR3 extends over 12 amino acids.

The chain recombines TRBV6-6 with TRBJ2-1, with TRBD2 matching over 12 bases. The CDR3 runs to 19 residues. CDR1 is MNHNY and CDR2 is SVGAGI in the germline V gene (reference sequence). V dropped 6 bases and J dropped 1; count of bases not matched to a gene: 13. CDR3 in amino acids: CASSSLAGGPGRSYNEQFF. DNA of the CDR3: TGTGCCAGCAGCTCCCTAGCGGGGGGGCCAGGACGGTCCTACAATGAGCAGTTCTTC.

CDR3: CASSVGGQTYNEQFF. The CDR3 region has the DNA TGTGCCAGCAGCGTAGGGGGACAGACCTACAATGAGCAGTTCTTC. The J gene is TRBJ2-1, the V gene TRBV9, with 7 bases that match TRBD1. CDR1 SGDLS and CDR2 YYNGEE come from the germline V gene. The CDR3 is 15 amino acids. Germline trimming cut 0 bases from V and 2 bases from J; bases unmatched to any gene: 2.

The chain joins TRBV6-6 to TRBJ2-3, with a possible D match to TRBD2 (7 bases). V was pared by 0 bases and J by 2 bases, with 12 bases between. The CDR3 runs 16 residues. Looked up from germline, CDR1 is MNHNY and CDR2 is SVGAGI (reference sequence). The CDR3 protein is CASSYSAGAVTDTQYF. The CDR3 nucleotides read TGTGCCAGCAGTTACTCGGCGGGGGCCGTCACAGATACGCAGTATTTT.

This clone was counted a few times. The V and J genes are TRBV5-1 and TRBJ1-1, with 8 bases lining up with TRBD1. The CDR3 extends over 15 amino acids. Germline V lookup: CDR1 SGHRS, CDR2 YFSETQ. V gave up 3 bases and J gave up 0 bases; unmatched junction bases: 4. The CDR3 spells CASSSRTGMNTEAFF. CDR3 coding DNA: TGCGCCAGCAGCTCCAGGACAGGGATGAACACTGAAGCTTTCTTT.

The chain links TRBV18 to TRBJ1-1; TRBD1 matches 7 bases. CDR1 is KGHSH, CDR2 LQKENI, per germline. The CDR3 spans 16 residues. V lost 0 bases to trimming and J lost 0 bases; unmatched junction nucleotides: 4. The CDR3, as DNA: TGTGCCAGCTCACCACCAGACAGGGCAATGAACACTGAAGCTTTCTTT. Amino acids: CASSPPDRAMNTEAFF.

The V and J genes are TRBV30 and TRBJ2-2; no reliable D call. Between the trimmed V and J ends, which lost 3 bases and 6 bases, there was a span of 8 bases. Germline V CDR1 and CDR2: GTSNPN, SVGIG (reference sequence). The CDR3 is made up of 12 amino acids. This CDR3 reads CAWSVGPGELFF. CDR3 coding DNA: TGTGCCTGGAGCGTAGGGCCCGGGGAGCTGTTTTTT.

V usage is TRBV29-1 and J usage is TRBJ2-3; D unclear. This CDR3 region has 13 residues. Trimming removed 3 bases from V and 0 bases from J, with 7 bases in between. Germline assignment: CDR1 SQVTM and CDR2 ANQGSEA. CDR3 sequence: CSVDRRSTDTQYF. CDR3 bases: TGCAGCGTTGACAGGAGAAGCACAGATACGCAGTATTTT.

A single count supports this clone. Other DNA sequences of this sample code for an identical CDR3. The rearrangement links TRBV7-9 to TRBJ2-2, with D perhaps given as TRBD1 or TRBD2 (6 bases each). V was pared by 0 bases and J by 9 bases, with 17 bases between. Germline CDR1 and CDR2: SEHNR and FQNEAQ (reference sequence). This CDR3 is built from 16 residues. The CDR3 nucleotides read TGTGCCAGCAGCTTAGCGGGACTTTCCCAGGGGCGGGAGCTGTTTTTT. It is translated as CASSLAGLSQGRELFF.

The chain carries TRBV12-3 or TRBV12-4 and TRBJ1-6; D gene uncertain. The ends were cut back, 5 bases at V and 0 bases at J, with 2 bases in the middle. The CDR3 covers 13 residues. The CDR3 DNA reads as TGTGCCAGCAGTCCCTCCTATAATTCACCCCTCCACTTT. The encoded protein is CASSPSYNSPLHF.

The chain has TRBV6-5 and TRBJ1-1; D might be TRBD1 (5 bases). V shed 7 bases and J shed 0 bases, with 9 bases lying between them. Germline loops: CDR1 MNHEY, CDR2 SVGAGI. This CDR3 has 13 amino acids. CDR3 sequence (DNA): TGTGCCAGCAACAAGGACATGAACACTGAAGCTTTCTTT. Protein: CASNKDMNTEAFF.

This sequence joins TRBV5-8 and TRBJ2-7; the match to TRBD1 covers 10 bases. V was clipped by 2 bases and J by 3 bases; unmatched bases: 8. Germline V gene sequence: CDR1 SGHTS, CDR2 YDEGEE. The CDR3 consists of 16 residues. Here the CDR3 reads CASSLPGGQGNYEQYF. DNA for the CDR3: TGTGCCAGCAGCTTACCAGGGGGACAGGGGAACTACGAGCAGTACTTC.

V is TRBV28 and J is TRBJ2-6, with 12 bases aligning to TRBD1. This CDR3 is built from 19 residues. Germline values: CDR1 MDHEN, CDR2 SYDVKM. V shed 5 bases, J shed 3 bases, and the junction held 11 bases outside the gene matches. The DNA for the CDR3 is TGTGCCAGCAGTGCCCCCCCGGGACAGGGGGCAGGTGGGGCCAACGTCCTGACTTTC. It translates to CASSAPPGQGAGGANVLTF. The variable domain in full, with the rest retrieved from reference TRBV28 and TRBJ2-6, is DVKVTQSSRYLVKRTGEKVFLECVQDMDHENMFWYRQDPGLGLRLIYFSYDVKMKEKGDIPEGYSVSREKKERFSLILESASTNQTSMYLCASSAPPGQGAGGANVLTFGAGSRLTVL.

The chain couples TRBV7-8 to TRBJ2-6, with TRBD1 matching 8 bases. The CDR3 spans 19 residues. With 4 bases clipped from V and 0 bases from J, the junction kept 11 bases outside the gene matches. Germline V CDR1 and CDR2: SGHVS, FQNEAQ. CDR3 coding DNA: TGTGCCAGCAGCTCGGGACAGGCGAACCCCCGCTCTGGGGCCAACGTCCTGACTTTC. It is translated as CASSSGQANPRSGANVLTF.

The V call is TRBV5-4, the J call TRBJ1-2; D not certain. Per the germline V gene, CDR1 is SGHNT and CDR2 is YYREEE (reference sequence). Between the trimmed V and J ends, which lost 0 bases and 4 bases, there was a span of 10 bases. The length of the CDR3 is 14 residues. The CDR3 DNA is TGTGCCAGCAGCTTGGACGGGGTAGGCTATGGCTACACCTTC. This gives the protein CASSLDGVGYGYTF.

This clone was seen just once. V usage is TRBV28 and J usage is TRBJ1-2; D gene ambiguous. The CDR3 totals 13 residues. The germline V and J ends were trimmed by 10 bases and 5 bases, with 17 bases remaining between them. Germline CDR1 reads MDHEN; CDR2 reads SYDVKM. In DNA, the CDR3 is TGTGCCACCCAGAGGCCTAATGGATATGGCTACACCTTC. It specifies CATQRPNGYGYTF.